The 2 T cell receptor beta chains below come from one sample, sequenced in a study of OX40 agonist ivuxolimab in advanced cancers. Sequencing was performed with immunoSEQ multiplex PCR; in TCRdb, only in-frame clones are kept and a portion is missing. This table has roughly 81,000 clones, approximately 90% appearing once. Here the sequenced sample was CD4+ or CD8+ T cells sorted from blood, taken in a trial of the OX40 agonist ivuxolimab. These receptors all stem from an adult with an advanced solid tumor such as melanoma, head and neck, liver or kidney cancer.

The rearrangement links TRBV18 to TRBJ1-2, with D tentatively TRBD1 (6 bases). V gave up 8 bases and J gave up 1 base, with 11 bases separating them. The CDR3 is 13 residues long. The V gene's germline CDR1 is KGHSH and CDR2 LQKENI. This CDR3 reads CASTQGYNYGYTF. In DNA, the CDR3 is TGTGCCAGCACCCAGGGGTATAACTATGGCTACACCTTC.

The CDR3 reads CAVPYRGGKGYTF. The CDR3 nucleotides are TGTGCCGTACCTTATAGGGGGGGCAAAGGCTACACCTTC. The chain couples TRBV19 to TRBJ1-2, with D perhaps TRBD1 (6 bases). The germline V and J ends were trimmed by 11 bases and 8 bases, with 21 bases remaining between them. The CDR3 contains 13 residues. Per the germline V gene, CDR1 is LNHDA and CDR2 is SQIVND (reference sequence). Full variable domain (rest looked up from reference TRBV19 and TRBJ1-2): DGGITQSPKYLFRKEGQNVTLSCEQNLNHDAMYWYRQDPGQGLRLIYYSQIVNDFQKGDIAEGYSVSREKKESFPLTVTSAQKNPTAFYLCAVPYRGGKGYTFGSGTRLTVV.